A single T cell receptor (beta chain) is shown here with its context. The data derive from a study of blood T cell repertoires in COVID-19. The wider study: Sources were T cells, B-cell-depleted T cells, or PBMCs; the material itself was cDNA or gDNA.

Sequenced by immunoSEQ multiplex PCR; TCRdb stores in-frame clones only, minus some. Of 120,000 to 150,000 clones detected, more than 70% appear once; the ten largest clones hold 10% to 13%. V lost 6 bases to trimming and J lost 7 bases; unmatched junction nucleotides: 6. CDR1 WSHSY and CDR2 SAAADI come from the germline V gene. This CDR3 contains 14 residues. The TCR was taken from a man aged 50 or older with active or convalescent COVID-19. Sequenced material: peripheral blood. V gene TRBV10-2 combines with J gene TRBJ2-4, with TRBD1 matching 10 bases. The CDR3 protein is CASSPTGGFNIQYF. In nucleotides, the CDR3 is TGCGCCAGCAGCCCGACAGGGGGCTTTAACATTCAGTACTTC.